A selection of T cell receptor beta chains follows, all from one sample in a study of spatial heterogeneity in lung cancer. TCRdb reprocessed the 5' RACE reads via MiXCR and lists one record per CDR3 protein. The repertoire holds approximately 110,000 distinct CDR3 sequences, with 10% to 12% as singletons. The source was PBMCs, collected at follow-up. The receptors come from a female donor with early-stage non-small cell lung cancer. CDR3s include the opening cysteine and the closing phenylalanine or tryptophan. The D gene is left open where the match is weak. Expanded clones get a size class; other rows say once, few or many, or leave the size out.

V,size,D,J,DNA,CDR3
TRBV5-1,NA,TRBD2,TRBJ2-1,TGCGCCAGCAGCTTGCGAAGCGGGAACAATGAGCAGTTCTTC,CASSLRSGNNEQFF
TRBV7-9,few,NA,TRBJ2-7,TGTGCCAGCAGCCCGACTCGCCCCGGGGAGCAGTACTTC,CASSPTRPGEQYF
TRBV5-1,few,NA,TRBJ1-2,TGCGCCAGCAGCTTCGCTGGACCGCCTGGGGATGGCTACACCTTC,CASSFAGPPGDGYTF
TRBV14,few,TRBD1,TRBJ2-7,TGTGCCAGCAGCCAAAAACAGGGACAGGGGGGTTTGGACGAGCAGTACTTC,CASSQKQGQGGLDEQYF
TRBV27,few,NA,TRBJ1-1,TGTGCCAGCAGTTTACTGGGAACTGAAGCTTTCTTT,CASSLLGTEAFF
TRBV11-2,few,NA,TRBJ2-1,TGTGCCAGCAGCTTGAGGACAGCGCGCTCCTACAATGAGCAGTTCTTC,CASSLRTARSYNEQFF
TRBV6-5,NA,NA,TRBJ2-1,TGTGCCAGCAGTTACGCGGCAGCCTCCTACAATGAGCAGTTCTTC,CASSYAAASYNEQFF
TRBV12-3/TRBV12-4,many,NA,TRBJ1-1,TGTGCCAGCACACCAGGGGAGAGAAACACTGAAGCTTTCTTT,CASTPGERNTEAFF
TRBV28,few,TRBD2,TRBJ2-5,TGTGCCAGCAGTTCTCTAGGGACTAGCGGGATACAAGAGACCCAGTACTTC,CASSSLGTSGIQETQYF
TRBV29-1,few,NA,TRBJ2-3,TGCAGCGTTGATGTCTATAGCACAGATACGCAGTATTTT,CSVDVYSTDTQYF
TRBV5-4,NA,NA,TRBJ2-2,TGTGCCAGCAGCTTGGATCTCGCCCCGAGCACCGGGGAGCTGTTTTTT,CASSLDLAPSTGELFF
TRBV2,NA,TRBD1,TRBJ1-2,TGTGCCAGCAGGGAGGACAGGAACGGGTTCTTTGGCTACACCTTC,CASREDRNGFFGYTF
TRBV6-5,NA,NA,TRBJ1-2,TGTGCCACTACAGGGAACTATGGCTACACCTTC,CATTGNYGYTF
TRBV12-3/TRBV12-4,NA,NA,TRBJ2-5,TGTGCCAGCAGTTTGTATTCGGCGGGAAAAGAGACCCAGTACTTC,CASSLYSAGKETQYF
TRBV6-2/TRBV6-3,many,TRBD1,TRBJ1-5,TGTGCCAGCAGTTACACCAACAGGGGGCTAAGGAATTTT,CASSYTNRGLRNF
TRBV6-5,few,NA,TRBJ1-1,TGTGCCAGCAGTTCCAGGGATGGTGGAGCTTTCTTT,CASSSRDGGAFF
TRBV7-2,few,NA,TRBJ1-3,TGTGCCAGCAGAGACAGCTCTGGAAACACCATATATTTT,CASRDSSGNTIYF
TRBV7-2,few,NA,TRBJ2-3,TGTGCCAGCAGCTCGGGACTTCACACAGATACGCAGTATTTT,CASSSGLHTDTQYF
TRBV3-1,few,TRBD1,TRBJ1-4,TGTGCCAGCGCGAGGACAGGGGGTGAAAAACTGTTTTTT,CASARTGGEKLFF
TRBV7-6,NA,NA,TRBJ2-1,TGTGCCAGCAGCTACAGGGATCAGGAGCAGTTCTTC,CASSYRDQEQFF
TRBV28,few,TRBD1,TRBJ1-1,TGTGCCAGCAGCGTGGACAGGGACGCTGAAGCTTTCTTT,CASSVDRDAEAFF
TRBV5-1,NA,TRBD1,TRBJ1-5,TGCGCCAGCAGACCGGACAGGGGCGATCAGCCCCAGCATTTT,CASRPDRGDQPQHF
TRBV7-9,many,NA,TRBJ2-3,TGTGCCAGCAGAACATACACAGATACGCAGTATTTT,CASRTYTDTQYF
TRBV6-2/TRBV6-3,few,NA,TRBJ2-3,TGTGCCAGCAGTTATCTGAGGGGAGGGCACAGGGACACAGATACGCAGTATTTT,CASSYLRGGHRDTDTQYF
TRBV30,few,TRBD2,TRBJ2-1,TGTGCCTGGAGTGTCACTAGCGGCTTTTACAATGAGCAGTTCTTC,CAWSVTSGFYNEQFF
TRBV20-1,many,NA,TRBJ1-1,TGCAGTGCTAGTCCAGGGTGGGACACTGAAGCTTTCTTT,CSASPGWDTEAFF
TRBV20-1,few,NA,TRBJ1-1,TGCAGTGCTACACTCGCCGGGCCGAACACTGAAGCTTTCTTT,CSATLAGPNTEAFF
TRBV20-1,many,NA,TRBJ1-1,TGCAGTGCTAGAGATAACGGCGGGAAGAACACTGAAGCTTTCTTT,CSARDNGGKNTEAFF
TRBV27,few,TRBD2,TRBJ2-1,TGTGCCAGCAGTTTATTGGGTCTAGCGGGAGTTGGGAATGAGCAGTTCTTC,CASSLLGLAGVGNEQFF
TRBV29-1,many,NA,TRBJ2-3,TGCAGCGTCGAAACAGGGACAGATACGCAGTATTTT,CSVETGTDTQYF
TRBV28,NA,NA,TRBJ2-7,TGTGCCAGCAGTTTCTCCCTAACGACCTACGAGCAGTACTTC,CASSFSLTTYEQYF
TRBV29-1,many,NA,TRBJ1-2,TGCAGCGTTGAGGACAGAGACTATGGCTACACCTTC,CSVEDRDYGYTF
TRBV4-1,few,TRBD1,TRBJ1-4,TGCGCCAGCAGCCACCGTCCAGGACAGGGATTTGAAAAACTGTTTTTT,CASSHRPGQGFEKLFF
TRBV28,few,TRBD1,TRBJ2-7,TGTGCCAGCAGTCCAGCCGGGACAGGGGGATCCTACGAGCAGTACTTC,CASSPAGTGGSYEQYF
TRBV5-1,few,NA,TRBJ2-6,TGCGCCAGCAGCTTGGAAGGAGGGGCTGGGGCCAACGTCCTGACTTTC,CASSLEGGAGANVLTF
TRBV27,NA,NA,TRBJ2-3,TGTGCCAGCAGCGCCCTCCATACGCAGTATTTT,CASSALHTQYF
TRBV28,few,TRBD2,TRBJ2-3,TGTGCCAGCAGGGTCGATCTAGCGGGAGGGCGGGCAGATACGCAGTATTTT,CASRVDLAGGRADTQYF
TRBV28,NA,NA,TRBJ1-5,TGTGCCAGCAGCTTAACAGGGATAGAGCCCCAGCATTTT,CASSLTGIEPQHF
TRBV7-2,few,NA,TRBJ1-6,TGTGCCAGCAGCACCTACGGTTCACCCCTCCACTTT,CASSTYGSPLHF
TRBV20-1,few,NA,TRBJ2-3,TGCAGTGCTAGATTTAATGGGGATACGCAGTATTTT,CSARFNGDTQYF